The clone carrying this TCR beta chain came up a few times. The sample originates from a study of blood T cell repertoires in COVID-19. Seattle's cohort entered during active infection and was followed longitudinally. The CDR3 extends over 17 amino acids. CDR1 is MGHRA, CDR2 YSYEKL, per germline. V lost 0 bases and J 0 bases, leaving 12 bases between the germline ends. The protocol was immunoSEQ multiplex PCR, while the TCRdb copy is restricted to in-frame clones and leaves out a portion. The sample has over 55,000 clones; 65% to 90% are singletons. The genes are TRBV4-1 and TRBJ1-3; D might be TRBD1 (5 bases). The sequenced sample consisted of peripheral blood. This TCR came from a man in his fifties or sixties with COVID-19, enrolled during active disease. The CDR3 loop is CASSQDFDSNSGNTIYF. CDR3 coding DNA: TGCGCCAGCAGCCAAGATTTCGACAGCAACTCTGGAAACACCATATATTTT.